The rows below give T cell receptor beta chains drawn from one sample of a study of T cell changes during pregnancy in multiple sclerosis. Data came from immunoSEQ multiplex PCR; TCRdb stores just in-frame clones and leaves some out. The repertoire has about 64,000 clones, roughly 88% of them found once; the top ten carry 1% to 1.5%. The source was peripheral blood, collected in the second trimester of pregnancy. The receptors derive from a female donor with multiple sclerosis, enrolled in a pregnancy study. The CDR3 runs from the conserved cysteine through the conserved F or W. The D gene is left open where the match is weak.

J gene: TRBJ2-5
D gene: TRBD2
V gene: TRBV13
CDR3 length: 16
CDR3 protein: CASSLRLAGTQETQYF

J gene: TRBJ2-2
D gene: TRBD1
V gene: TRBV7-9
CDR3 length: 17
CDR3 protein: CASSLRDRGRNTGELFF

J gene: TRBJ2-5
D gene: NA
V gene: TRBV2
CDR3 length: 14
CDR3 protein: CASNRVAGKETQYF

J gene: TRBJ1-2
D gene: NA
V gene: TRBV29-1
CDR3 length: 13
CDR3 protein: CSVVLEEIYGYTF

J gene: TRBJ1-1
D gene: NA
V gene: TRBV7-2
CDR3 length: 13
CDR3 protein: CASSENRGTEAFF

J gene: TRBJ2-2
D gene: NA
V gene: TRBV9
CDR3 length: 14
CDR3 protein: CASGPQQRSGELFF

J gene: TRBJ2-3
D gene: NA
V gene: TRBV5-6
CDR3 length: 13
CDR3 protein: CASSERNTDTQYF

J gene: TRBJ1-1
D gene: NA
V gene: TRBV5-1
CDR3 length: 16
CDR3 protein: CASSLVAQGYITEAFF

J gene: TRBJ1-2
D gene: NA
V gene: TRBV6-1
CDR3 length: 11
CDR3 protein: CASREDYGYTF

J gene: TRBJ1-1
D gene: NA
V gene: TRBV7-8
CDR3 length: 14
CDR3 protein: CASSPVRWNTEAFF

J gene: NA
D gene: NA
V gene: TRBV30
CDR3 length: 11
CDR3 protein: CAWGQYYEQYF

J gene: TRBJ1-2
D gene: NA
V gene: TRBV5-6
CDR3 length: 12
CDR3 protein: CASSLAPGGYTF

J gene: TRBJ2-1
D gene: TRBD2
V gene: TRBV5-4
CDR3 length: 17
CDR3 protein: CASSSAQAGGPYNEQFF

J gene: TRBJ1-6
D gene: NA
V gene: TRBV15
CDR3 length: 15
CDR3 protein: CATSSHPEGTSPLHF

J gene: TRBJ1-3
D gene: NA
V gene: TRBV6-1
CDR3 length: 13
CDR3 protein: CASSPQAPDTIYF

J gene: TRBJ1-3
D gene: NA
V gene: TRBV2
CDR3 length: 14
CDR3 protein: CASSALATGNTIYF

J gene: TRBJ2-7
D gene: TRBD2
V gene: TRBV27
CDR3 length: 16
CDR3 protein: CASSPSSGGVSYEQYF

J gene: TRBJ1-2
D gene: NA
V gene: TRBV7-2
CDR3 length: 13
CDR3 protein: CASSLDRRYGYTF

J gene: TRBJ1-4
D gene: NA
V gene: TRBV4-3
CDR3 length: 13
CDR3 protein: CASSQDRFGKLFF

J gene: TRBJ1-2
D gene: TRBD1
V gene: TRBV6-5
CDR3 length: 14
CDR3 protein: CATSKQGSFRGYTF

J gene: TRBJ2-3
D gene: NA
V gene: TRBV4-3
CDR3 length: 17
CDR3 protein: CASSQEGATRMADTQYF

J gene: TRBJ1-5
D gene: TRBD1
V gene: TRBV19
CDR3 length: 16
CDR3 protein: CASKIAGTGFSQPQHF

J gene: TRBJ1-2
D gene: TRBD1
V gene: TRBV18
CDR3 length: 14
CDR3 protein: CASSFDRENYGYTF

J gene: TRBJ2-1
D gene: TRBD1
V gene: TRBV27
CDR3 length: 16
CDR3 protein: CASSSTQGARYNEQFF

J gene: TRBJ1-1
D gene: NA
V gene: TRBV2
CDR3 length: 14
CDR3 protein: CASRGRVLDTEAFF

J gene: TRBJ1-1
D gene: NA
V gene: TRBV27
CDR3 length: 14
CDR3 protein: CASSWGGQMTEAFF